A selection of T cell receptor beta chains follows, all from one sample in a study of blood T cell repertoires in COVID-19. Generated by immunoSEQ multiplex PCR, the TCRdb table keeps only in-frame clones and is missing some. The sample holds more than 150,000 clones, roughly 89% seen once. The sample taken for sequencing was peripheral blood. All receptors derive from a man aged 40-49 years with acute or convalescent COVID-19. CDR3s include the opening cysteine and the closing phenylalanine or tryptophan. A D gene is named only where the DNA matches it firmly. Not every row has a clone size; where given, it reads once, few, many or a size class.

J	size	V	D	CDR3	DNA
TRBJ2-3	-	TRBV27	TRBD2	CASSSLSGGYTDTQYF	TGTGCCAGCAGTTCACTTAGCGGGGGGTACACAGATACGCAGTATTTT
TRBJ2-7	-	TRBV5-1	-	CASSLGRGAGPSYEQYF	TGCGCCAGCAGCTTGGGCCGGGGAGCGGGCCCCTCCTACGAGCAGTACTTC
TRBJ1-6	-	TRBV3-1/TRBV3-2	TRBD1	CASSPTGGNSPLHF	TGTGCCAGCAGCCCCACAGGGGGCAATTCACCCCTCCACTTT
TRBJ1-1	-	TRBV28	-	CASSFRENTEAFF	TGTGCCAGCAGTTTCCGGGAGAACACTGAAGCTTTCTTT
TRBJ1-2	-	TRBV18	TRBD1	CASSPPGKTGTGLYGYTF	TGTGCCAGCTCACCACCTGGAAAGACCGGGACAGGGCTCTATGGCTACACCTTC
TRBJ2-5	-	TRBV4-1	-	CASSQTDGRTGTQYF	TGCGCCAGCAGCCAAACAGACGGAAGAACCGGGACCCAGTACTTC
TRBJ2-1	few	TRBV7-8	TRBD1	CASSRGLRGKYNEQFF	TGTGCCAGCAGCAGGGGGCTCCGGGGTAAATACAATGAGCAGTTCTTC
TRBJ1-4	-	TRBV9	-	CASSPASVSTNEKLFF	TGTGCCAGCAGCCCCGCCTCGGTTTCAACTAATGAAAAACTGTTTTTT
TRBJ2-5	-	TRBV10-3	-	CAISEGRQAQETQYF	TGTGCCATCAGTGAAGGCAGACAGGCTCAAGAGACCCAGTACTTC
TRBJ1-5	-	TRBV7-2	TRBD1	CASSLGPGQGNRPQHF	TGTGCCAGCAGCTTAGGGCCGGGACAGGGGAATCGGCCCCAGCATTTT
TRBJ1-3	-	TRBV10-2	-	CASSDPWGANSGNTIYF	TGCGCCAGCAGTGACCCTTGGGGCGCCAACTCTGGAAACACCATATATTTT
TRBJ2-3	-	TRBV14	-	CASSQDRGYATQYF	TGTGCCAGCAGCCAAGATAGGGGGTATGCTACGCAGTATTTT
TRBJ2-3	-	TRBV5-1	TRBD2	CASSSSSGEGTQYF	TGCGCCAGCAGCTCCTCTAGCGGGGAGGGTACGCAGTATTTT
TRBJ1-2	-	TRBV24-1	-	CATSDPSTGNGYTF	TGTGCCACCAGTGATCCCTCTACAGGGAATGGCTACACCTTC
TRBJ2-2	-	TRBV19	TRBD1	CASSMLGDRGTGELFF	TGTGCCAGTAGTATGTTGGGCGACAGGGGCACCGGGGAGCTGTTTTTT
TRBJ2-1	-	TRBV6-5	TRBD1	CASSYGGQGTYNEQFF	TGTGCCAGCAGTTACGGGGGACAGGGCACCTACAATGAGCAGTTCTTC
TRBJ2-2	-	TRBV5-4	TRBD1	CASSLETGGNTGELFF	TGTGCCAGCAGCTTGGAGACAGGGGGAAACACCGGGGAGCTGTTTTTT
TRBJ1-2	once	TRBV19	-	CARYKQENYGYTF	TGTGCCAGATATAAACAGGAGAACTATGGCTACACCTTC
TRBJ2-7	-	TRBV5-4	-	CASSLGAYEQYF	TGTGCCAGCAGTTTGGGCGCCTACGAGCAGTACTTC
TRBJ2-3	-	TRBV23-1	-	CASSQPRVYTQYF	TGCGCCAGCAGTCAACCCAGGGTGTATACGCAGTATTTT
TRBJ1-2	-	TRBV7-9	-	CASSPIGTFYGYTF	TGTGCCAGCAGCCCAATTGGCACCTTCTATGGCTACACCTTC
TRBJ1-1	-	TRBV19	-	CASSIDTHREAFF	TGTGCCAGTAGTATAGATACCCACAGGGAAGCTTTCTTT
TRBJ2-7	once	TRBV4-3	TRBD1	CASSPSRDRDEQYF	TGCGCCAGCAGCCCGTCGAGGGACAGGGACGAGCAGTACTTC
TRBJ2-3	-	TRBV19	TRBD2	CASSTLAGVNTDTQYF	TGTGCCAGTAGTACCCTAGCGGGGGTGAACACAGATACGCAGTATTTT
TRBJ2-3	-	TRBV13	TRBD2	CASSPPRLAGGTDTQYF	TGTGCCAGCAGCCCCCCTCGACTAGCGGGGGGTACAGATACGCAGTATTTT
TRBJ2-3	-	TRBV7-9	TRBD2	CASSHGLAESTDTQYF	TGTGCCAGCAGCCATGGACTAGCGGAGAGCACAGATACGCAGTATTTT
TRBJ2-1	-	TRBV28	-	CASSQRSSWDNEQFF	TGTGCCAGCAGTCAGCGGTCTAGCTGGGACAATGAGCAGTTCTTC
TRBJ2-1	-	TRBV4-1	TRBD2	CASSLGLAGGLNVQFF	TGCGCCAGCAGCCTAGGACTAGCGGGGGGCCTGAACGTCCAATTCTTC
TRBJ2-3	once	TRBV10-3	TRBD2	CAISEISGGAPDTQYF	TGTGCCATCAGTGAGATCAGCGGGGGGGCCCCAGATACGCAGTATTTT
TRBJ2-3	-	TRBV18	TRBD2	CASSPLPGLAGTDTQYF	TGTGCCAGCTCACCACTGCCGGGACTAGCGGGCACAGATACGCAGTATTTT
TRBJ2-1	-	TRBV4-2	-	CASSQGGVSSYNEQFF	TGTGCCAGCAGCCAAGGGGGGGTGAGCTCCTACAATGAGCAGTTCTTC
TRBJ1-1	-	TRBV9	-	CASSAGQNTEAFF	TGTGCCAGCAGCGCGGGACAGAACACTGAAGCTTTCTTT
TRBJ2-6	-	TRBV2	TRBD1	CASSSGGWSGANVLTF	TGTGCCAGCAGTTCAGGGGGTTGGAGTGGGGCCAACGTCCTGACTTTC
TRBJ2-5	-	TRBV28	-	CASSLVGRETQYF	TGTGCCAGCAGTTTAGTTGGCCGCGAGACCCAGTACTTC
TRBJ2-7	-	TRBV27	TRBD2	CASSFGGSYEQYF	TGTGCCAGCAGTTTCGGGGGGTCCTACGAGCAGTACTTC
TRBJ2-2	-	TRBV4-3	-	CASSQDYGTGELFF	TGCGCCAGCAGCCAAGATTACGGCACCGGGGAGCTGTTTTTT
TRBJ1-4	-	TRBV4-2	TRBD1	CASSQDDRGNEKLFF	TGTGCCAGCAGCCAAGATGACAGGGGTAATGAAAAACTGTTTTTT
TRBJ1-2	few	TRBV27	TRBD1	CASSLTGGASDGYTF	TGTGCCAGCAGTTTGACAGGGGGCGCGTCTGATGGCTACACCTTC
TRBJ2-5	-	TRBV5-1	TRBD2	CASSLGSSGEQETQYF	TGCGCCAGCAGCTTGGGGTCTAGCGGGGAGCAAGAGACCCAGTACTTC
TRBJ2-5	-	TRBV5-1	-	CASSLTQARQETQYF	TGCGCCAGCAGCTTGACCCAGGCACGCCAAGAGACCCAGTACTTC
TRBJ1-1	-	TRBV29-1	-	CSVGAPNTEAFF	TGCAGCGTAGGGGCTCCGAACACTGAAGCTTTCTTT
TRBJ1-4	-	TRBV4-3	TRBD1	CASSQGDRWANEKLFF	TGCGCCAGCAGCCAAGGGGACAGGTGGGCTAATGAAAAACTGTTTTTT
TRBJ1-5	-	TRBV7-9	TRBD1	CASSAGTGDVQPQHF	TGTGCCAGCAGCGCCGGGACAGGGGATGTTCAGCCCCAGCATTTT
TRBJ1-2	-	TRBV6-4	-	CASSGGVGQGHYGYTF	TGTGCCAGCAGTGGCGGCGTAGGGCAGGGCCACTATGGCTACACCTTC
TRBJ2-1	-	TRBV2	TRBD2	CASGAWTSGGGEQFF	TGTGCCAGCGGGGCTTGGACTAGCGGGGGCGGTGAGCAGTTCTTC
TRBJ2-1	many	TRBV3-1/TRBV3-2	-	CASSQVPGAYSEQFF	TGTGCCAGCAGCCAAGTACCAGGGGCTTATAGTGAGCAGTTCTTC
TRBJ1-2	-	TRBV4-1	TRBD1	CASSRDRLYGYTF	TGCGCCAGCAGCCGGGACAGGTTATATGGCTACACCTTC
TRBJ1-1	-	TRBV6-5	TRBD1	CASHRDRDTEAFF	TGTGCCAGCCACCGGGACAGGGACACTGAAGCTTTCTTT
TRBJ1-3	-	TRBV30	-	CAWSVESSGNTIYF	TGTGCCTGGAGTGTGGAGAGCTCTGGAAACACCATATATTTT
TRBJ2-5	-	TRBV27	-	CASSPGDSQETQYF	TGTGCCAGCAGTCCGGGGGACAGCCAAGAGACCCAGTACTTC
TRBJ2-5	once	TRBV3-1/TRBV3-2	-	CASSLKTPRGETQYF	TGTGCCAGCAGCCTCAAGACCCCTCGCGGGGAGACCCAGTACTTC
TRBJ2-7	-	TRBV11-2	-	CASSLDGSNYYEQYF	TGTGCCAGCAGCTTAGACGGGAGTAACTACTACGAGCAGTACTTC
TRBJ1-5	few	TRBV4-1	-	CASSQEGQAYQPQHF	TGCGCCAGCAGCCAAGAGGGGCAGGCGTATCAGCCCCAGCATTTT
TRBJ2-5	-	TRBV7-9	TRBD2	CASSPGGGQYF	TGTGCCAGCAGCCCCGGGGGGGGCCAGTACTTC
TRBJ2-7	-	TRBV6-2/TRBV6-3	TRBD2	CASSPSVSGGPYEQYF	TGTGCCAGCAGCCCCTCGGTCAGCGGGGGTCCCTACGAGCAGTACTTC